This T cell receptor beta chain comes out of a study of blood T cell repertoires in COVID-19. Overall study context: PBMCs, B-cell-depleted T cells, or T cells provided the cDNA or gDNA that made up the material.

Assay used: immunoSEQ multiplex PCR; TCRdb lists only in-frame clones, some missing. The sample shows 100,000 to 150,000 clones, 70% to 75% of them seen only once. Looked up from germline, CDR1 is SQVTM and CDR2 is ANQGSEA. The length of the CDR3 is 13 residues. Losses at the gene ends were 5 bases for V and 14 bases for J; bases not matched to a gene: 14. This TCR came from a man aged 55 to 70 with acute or convalescent COVID-19. This rearrangement joins TRBV29-1 to TRBJ2-4, with 8 bases fitting TRBD1. Material for sequencing was peripheral blood. CDR3 nucleotides: TGCAGCGTTTCGGACCAGGGGGCGAGTCTGGAGTACTTC. Translating gives CSVSDQGASLEYF.